The 26 T cell receptor beta chains in this list originate from one sample, sequenced in a study of blood T cell repertoires in COVID-19. Measured with immunoSEQ multiplex PCR; TCRdb has only the in-frame clones, and not every one. The table includes 50,000 to 70,000 clones, approximately 86% detected once. Material: peripheral blood. The source of these receptors is a woman in her 70s with active COVID-19.

This clone occurred a few times. The gene calls are TRBV28 and TRBJ2-7, with 9 bases lining up with TRBD2. V gave up 5 bases and J gave up 0 bases; unmatched junction bases: 5. The V gene's germline CDR1 is MDHEN and CDR2 SYDVKM. This CDR3 is 15 amino acids long. The CDR3 here is CASSHGSGSSYEQYF. CDR3 nucleotides: TGTGCCAGCAGTCACGGTAGCGGGAGCTCCTACGAGCAGTACTTC.

This chain's CDR3 is CASTEGEKLFF. For the CDR3, the DNA is TGTGCCAGCACCGAGGGTGAAAAACTGTTTTTT. The genes are TRBV6-4 and TRBJ1-4; D not resolved. The V end lost 7 bases, the J end lost 7 bases, and 7 bases lay between the germline ends. Germline CDR1 reads MRHNA; CDR2 reads SNTAGT. The length of the CDR3 is 11 residues.

The V gene is TRBV5-6, the J gene TRBJ2-5; a weak D match, TRBD1 (6 bases). Germline loops: CDR1 SGHDT, CDR2 YYEEEE. CDR3 length equals 12 residues. The V and J ends lost 7 bases and 5 bases respectively, with 12 bases between them. The CDR3 loop reads CASARGEETQYF. CDR3 in DNA: TGTGCCAGCGCCAGGGGCGAGGAGACCCAGTACTTC.

The genes are TRBV6-5 and TRBJ1-1, with 7 bases lining up with TRBD1. The CDR3 runs to 16 residues. Germline CDR1 reads MNHEY; CDR2 reads SVGAGI. The V segment lost 2 bases and the J segment 4 bases; nucleotides outside the gene matches: 10. The CDR3 sequence: CASSYRQGILGTEAFF. The CDR3 bases are TGTGCCAGCAGTTACCGACAGGGAATATTGGGCACTGAAGCTTTCTTT.

V gene TRBV7-3 combines with J gene TRBJ2-3; 10 bases line up with TRBD1. Trimming cost V 4 bases and J 0 bases; bases outside gene matches: 4. This CDR3 region has 16 residues. Germline lookup yields CDR1 SGHTA and CDR2 FQGTGA. CDR3 sequence (DNA): TGTGCCAGCAGCTCGGGGACAGGGGCTAGCACAGATACGCAGTATTTT. This translates into CASSSGTGASTDTQYF.

CDR3 in DNA: TGTGCCAGCAGCCAATTGCGGGAGGCAGCGAACACCGGGGAGCTGTTTTTT. This encodes CASSQLREAANTGELFF. The rearrangement links TRBV3-1 (or the pseudogene TRBV3-2) to TRBJ2-2; TRBD2 matches 8 bases. This CDR3 is built from 17 residues. Germline lookup yields CDR1 LGHDT and CDR2 YNNKEL (reference sequence). V was pared by 2 bases and J by 0 bases, with 5 bases of the junction left unmatched.

The chain uses TRBV19 and TRBJ2-7; TRBD1 is a possible D gene (7 bases). The CDR3 runs 15 residues. Germline V gene data show CDR1 as LNHDA and CDR2 as SQIVND (reference sequence). The V and J ends lost 8 bases and 4 bases respectively, with 21 bases between them. Written as DNA, the CDR3 is TGTGCCAGTCGCCCCGGAGGGGGCGCGGGGTACGAGCAGTACTTC. Protein: CASRPGGGAGYEQYF.

V and J are TRBV20-1 and TRBJ2-5; D unresolved. The CDR3 has 12 amino acids. Trimming stripped 3 bases from V and 5 bases from J, with 10 bases between. Germline V lookup: CDR1 DFQATT, CDR2 SNEGSKA (reference sequence). The CDR3 nucleotides read TGCAGTGCTAGTTTCAGTTCGGAGACCCAGTACTTC. Translating gives CSASFSSETQYF.

This chain joins TRBV19 and TRBJ1-2; 8 bases line up with TRBD1. With V trimmed by 5 bases and J by 8 bases, 13 bases remained unmatched. Germline V gives CDR1 LNHDA, CDR2 SQIVND (reference sequence). The CDR3 spans 15 residues. Written as DNA, the CDR3 is TGTGCCAGTAGTGTGGACAGGGCCCCGTCAGGCGGCTACACCTTC. The encoded protein is CASSVDRAPSGGYTF. Full variable domain (missing parts from reference TRBV19 and TRBJ1-2): DGGITQSPKYLFRKEGQNVTLSCEQNLNHDAMYWYRQDPGQGLRLIYYSQIVNDFQKGDIAEGYSVSREKKESFPLTVTSAQKNPTAFYLCASSVDRAPSGGYTFGSGTRLTVV.

The rearrangement uses TRBV5-8 and TRBJ1-2; TRBD1 agrees at 7 bases. V shed 2 bases and J 8 bases; nucleotides not matched to a gene: 3. CDR3 length: 12 amino acids. Germline CDR1 SGHTS, CDR2 YDEGEE. This CDR3 is CASSFRQGGYTF. CDR3 sequence (DNA): TGTGCCAGCAGCTTCCGACAGGGAGGCTACACCTTC. The full variable domain, its missing parts supplied by reference TRBV5-8 and TRBJ1-2, is EAGVTQSPTHLIKTRGQQATLRCSPISGHTSVYWYQQALGLGLQFLLWYDEGEERNRGNFPPRFSGRQFPNYSSELNVNALELEDSALYLCASSFRQGGYTFGSGTRLTVV.

This sequence joins TRBV28 and TRBJ1-5; TRBD1 is a possible D gene (6 bases). Germline CDR1 reads MDHEN; CDR2 reads SYDVKM. This CDR3 is 14 amino acids long. V was pared by 3 bases and J by 7 bases, with 13 bases between. The CDR3 sequence: CASSLGGQGQPQHF. The CDR3 nucleotides read TGTGCCAGCAGTTTGGGAGGGCAGGGGCAGCCCCAGCATTTT.

The rearrangement uses TRBV19 and TRBJ2-7, with 8 positions matching TRBD1. CDR1 LNHDA and CDR2 SQIVND come from the germline V gene (reference sequence). The V and J ends lost 7 bases and 6 bases, in that order; junction bases with no gene match: 11. CDR3 length: 14 residues. The DNA for the CDR3 is TGTGCCAGTATCCCAGGGGGCGCGGAGGGCGAGCAGTACTTC. Translation: CASIPGGAEGEQYF.

CDR3 residues: CASSPQRFDMNTEAFF. CDR3 coding DNA: TGTGCCAGCAGCCCCCAGCGGTTTGACATGAACACTGAAGCTTTCTTT. This chain uses TRBV4-2 with TRBJ1-1; no definite D call. The CDR3 covers 16 residues. The V gene's germline CDR1 is LGHNA and CDR2 YNFKEQ. Trimming left V 4 bases short and J 0 bases short, with 15 bases between.

This chain joins TRBV6-1 and TRBJ2-3; possible D gene TRBD2, 5 bases. V was pared by 2 bases and J by 1 base, with 13 bases between. Germline CDR1 is MNHNS and CDR2 is SASEGT. CDR3 length: 16 residues. DNA of the CDR3: TGTGCCAGCAGTGAAATAAGAGGGCCCGGCACAGATACGCAGTATTTT. This encodes CASSEIRGPGTDTQYF.

The chain joins TRBV3-1 (or the pseudogene TRBV3-2) to TRBJ2-3, with D perhaps TRBD2 (6 bases). This CDR3 region has 18 residues. Trimming left V 0 bases short and J 1 base short, with 17 bases between. CDR1 LGHDT and CDR2 YNNKEL come from the germline V gene (reference sequence). Written as DNA, the CDR3 is TGTGCCAGCAGCCAAGATCGAGGCATAGCGGTAGGCACAGATACGCAGTATTTT. Encoded protein: CASSQDRGIAVGTDTQYF.

V is TRBV6-5 and J is TRBJ1-6; 7 bases map to TRBD1. The J segment lost 5 bases and the V segment lost 10 bases, leaving 8 bases of the junction unmatched. This CDR3 contains 14 residues. Germline V gene sequence: CDR1 MNHEY, CDR2 SVGAGI. The CDR3 spells CATGSGTDNSPLHF. The CDR3 nucleotides read TGTGCCACAGGGTCCGGGACAGATAATTCACCCCTCCACTTT.

V gene TRBV28 combines with J gene TRBJ1-2; 8 nucleotides agree with TRBD1. Per germline, CDR1 MDHEN and CDR2 SYDVKM. This CDR3 has 15 residues. Trimming removed 5 bases from V and 5 bases from J; junction bases left unmatched: 10. The CDR3 here is CASSGHQGAGYGYTF. In DNA, the CDR3 is TGTGCCAGCAGTGGTCATCAGGGGGCGGGATATGGCTACACCTTC.

The DNA for the CDR3 is TGTGCCAGCAGCCCCTCGGGGAGTTCCCACAATGAGCAGTTCTTC. Its protein is CASSPSGSSHNEQFF. The J gene is TRBJ2-1, the V gene TRBV7-9, with a weak D call TRBD2 (5 bases). Germline V gene lookup returns CDR1 SEHNR and CDR2 FQNEAQ (reference sequence). The germline V and J ends were trimmed by 5 bases and 5 bases, with 16 bases remaining between them. The CDR3 covers 15 residues.

The CDR3 is CASSVEGSREGYNEQFF. The CDR3 coding sequence is TGTGCCAGCAGCGTAGAGGGCTCGCGGGAGGGGTACAATGAGCAGTTCTTC. This chain joins TRBV9 and TRBJ2-1; TRBD2 matches at 9 bases. Germline V lookup: CDR1 SGDLS, CDR2 YYNGEE. V shed 0 bases, J shed 4 bases, and the junction held 8 bases outside the gene matches. This CDR3 is built from 17 residues.

On this clone: The DNA is left out, because the CDR3 cannot be placed on it with certainty; the CDR3 is given as TCRdb lists it. The J gene is TRBJ1-2, the V gene TRBV5-1; the D call in the table, TRBD1, was not verified against the DNA. Inclusive of both ends, the CDR3 amounts to 13 amino acids. CDR1 is SGHRS, CDR2 YFSETQ, per germline. The CDR3 protein is CASSFGPGQLWTF.

The rearrangement joins TRBV20-1 to TRBJ2-1; a possible D gene is TRBD1 (6 bases). The CDR3 is 10 amino acids. Per germline, CDR1 DFQATT and CDR2 SNEGSKA (reference sequence). In DNA form, the CDR3 reads TGCAGCCCCAGGGGTGATGAGCAGTTCTTC. Protein sequence: CSPRGDEQFF.

The CDR3 DNA sequence: TGTGCCAGCAGCTTAATACTAGCGGGAGGAGTGGACGAGCAGTACTTC. This encodes CASSLILAGGVDEQYF. V is TRBV5-6 and J is TRBJ2-7; 12 nucleotides match TRBD2. The V gene's germline CDR1 is SGHDT and CDR2 YYEEEE. CDR3 size: 16 residues. The V and J ends lost 2 bases and 5 bases, in that order; junction bases with no gene match: 8.

The chain carries TRBV10-3 and TRBJ1-1; 8 positions match TRBD1. There are 11 residues in the CDR3. Per the germline V gene, CDR1 is ENHRY and CDR2 is SYGVKD. J gave up 5 bases and V 9 bases, and 2 bases lay outside the gene matches. The CDR3 protein is CAINRGTEAFF. Here the CDR3 DNA reads TGTGCCATAAACAGGGGGACTGAAGCTTTCTTT.

The DNA for the CDR3 is TGCGCCAGCAGCTTGGGGGGGCCCCGCGAGCAGTACTTC. It is translated as CASSLGGPREQYF. This chain connects TRBV5-1 to TRBJ2-7; weak D call: TRBD1 (6 bases). Per germline, CDR1 SGHRS and CDR2 YFSETQ. V gave up 0 bases and J gave up 6 bases, with 10 bases separating them. CDR3 length: 13 residues.

This chain uses TRBV7-2 with TRBJ2-3, with D possibly matching TRBD2 (6 bases). Looked up from germline, CDR1 is SGHTA and CDR2 is FQGNSA. The V end lost 1 base, the J end lost 11 bases, and 13 bases lay between the germline ends. The CDR3 length is 13 residues. For the CDR3, the DNA is TGTGCCAGCAGCTTAGATACCCGGAGGGAGCAGTATTTT. It encodes CASSLDTRREQYF. Complete variable domain (other parts from reference TRBV7-2 and TRBJ2-3): GAGVSQSPSNKVTEKGKDVELRCDPISGHTALYWYRQSLGQGLEFLIYFQGNSAPDKSGLPSDRFSAERTGGSVSTLTIQRTQQEDSAVYLCASSLDTRREQYFGPGTRLTVL.

CDR3 sequence reads: CASRKQGSANEQFF. Here the CDR3 DNA reads TGTGCCAGTAGGAAACAGGGGTCAGCGAATGAGCAGTTCTTC. This sequence joins TRBV19 and TRBJ2-1; TRBD1 aligns across 7 bases. Germline-derived CDR1 and CDR2 are LNHDA and SQIVND (reference sequence). V was clipped by 6 bases and J by 7 bases; unmatched bases: 9. The CDR3 covers 14 residues. Combining the CDR3 with reference TRBV19 and TRBJ2-1 gives the whole variable domain DGGITQSPKYLFRKEGQNVTLSCEQNLNHDAMYWYRQDPGQGLRLIYYSQIVNDFQKGDIAEGYSVSREKKESFPLTVTSAQKNPTAFYLCASRKQGSANEQFFGPGTRLTVL.